This TCR beta chain stems from a study of blood T cell repertoires in COVID-19. Study context: PBMCs, B-cell-depleted T cells, or T cells provided the cDNA or gDNA that made up the material.

V was pared by 0 bases and J by 6 bases, with 8 bases of the junction left unmatched. This CDR3 is 16 amino acids long. Looked up from germline, CDR1 is LNHDA and CDR2 is SQIVND (reference sequence). Data came from immunoSEQ multiplex PCR; TCRdb stores just in-frame clones and leaves some out. The sample carries approximately 170,000 clones, more than 65% recorded once. This TCR derives from a human donor with acute or convalescent COVID-19. The donor label of this sample is uncertain. The sequencing input was peripheral blood. V and J are TRBV19 and TRBJ2-1; 7 bases are a match to TRBD2. The CDR3: CASSIDLGGLLNEQFF. DNA for the CDR3: TGTGCCAGTAGTATAGATCTCGGGGGACTACTCAATGAGCAGTTCTTC.